The sequence of this T cell receptor beta chain was determined in a study of identical twins. Study-wide findings and caveats: Conclusions relied on cross-sectional statistical analysis, not following the same donors. Out-of-frame TCR alpha sharing in monozygotic twins exceeded recombination model predictions.

In the case of this clonotype: As yet, its antigen is unknown.

TCRdb analysed the 5' RACE reads with MiXCR anew, one entry per CDR3 protein. The table records 1.5 million to 2 million distinct CDR3 sequences, about 32% of them present only once. The source material was cord blood. The sequence was obtained from a newborn girl in good health.

The CDR3 spells CASSLTDRLNTEAFF. Written as DNA, the CDR3 is TGTGCCAGCAGTTTAACGGACAGGCTGAACACTGAAGCTTTCTTT. This chain links TRBV28 with TRBJ1-1, with 7 bases that match TRBD1. The CDR3 extends over 15 amino acids. V gave up 2 bases and J gave up 0 bases; unmatched junction bases: 3. Per germline, CDR1 MDHEN and CDR2 SYDVKM.